The 31 T cell receptor beta chains reported below all come from one sample, sequenced in a study of cytomegalovirus exposure and HLA in healthy donors. The PCR made use of 60 Vbeta and 13 Jbeta primers. Assay: immunoSEQ multiplex PCR; the TCRdb copy retains only in-frame clones and omits some. This sample has fewer than 200,000 clones; about 78% occur once, and the top ten carry 2% to 2.5%. Sequenced: PBMCs. The source of these receptors is a man aged 55 to 70 in good health and CMV-seronegative.

The chain carries TRBV30 and TRBJ2-7; no reliable D call. The CDR3 covers 14 residues. The V and J ends lost 0 bases and 3 bases respectively, with 12 bases between them. Germline V gene sequence: CDR1 GTSNPN, CDR2 SVGIG (reference sequence). The CDR3 reads CAWSVPPFGYEQYF. The CDR3 DNA follows: TGTGCCTGGAGTGTACCGCCATTCGGCTACGAGCAGTACTTC.

V is TRBV7-6 and J is TRBJ1-3; possible D gene TRBD1, 6 bases. The CDR3 runs to 14 residues. The germline V gene has CDR1 SGHVS and CDR2 FNYEAQ. V gave up 4 bases and J gave up 4 bases, with 11 bases separating them. The CDR3 is CASSSWTEGNTIYF. The CDR3 DNA reads TGTGCCAGCAGCTCTTGGACAGAAGGAAACACCATATATTTT.

This rearrangement joins TRBV9 to TRBJ2-2; tentatively, D is TRBD1 (6 bases). The length of the CDR3 is 14 residues. Trimming pared 6 bases from V and 1 base from J, leaving 10 bases between. Germline V CDR1 and CDR2: SGDLS, YYNGEE. CDR3 sequence reads: CASTVRGNTGELFF. The CDR3 DNA is TGTGCCAGCACCGTCAGGGGGAACACCGGGGAGCTGTTTTTT.

The chain carries TRBV6-6 and TRBJ2-1, with 8 bases fitting TRBD2. The germline V gene encodes CDR1 MNHNY and CDR2 SVGAGI (reference sequence). After removal of 6 bases from V and 8 bases from J, the junction contained 12 bases not matched to a gene. The CDR3 runs 15 residues. The CDR3 coding sequence is TGTGCCAGCAGAATAGCGGGGTCGACGGCCGATGAGCAGTTCTTC. It translates to CASRIAGSTADEQFF.

The V and J genes are TRBV6-1 and TRBJ2-7; tentative D call: TRBD2 (5 bases). The CDR3 length is 14 residues. Germline CDR1 is MNHNS and CDR2 is SASEGT. Trimming took off 11 bases at V and 1 base at J, with 18 bases between the two ends. The CDR3: CAAKPGVISYEQYF. The CDR3, as DNA: TGTGCCGCTAAGCCCGGGGTTATTTCCTACGAGCAGTACTTC.

In nucleotides, the CDR3 is TGCAGTGTGACAGGGGCCACTGAAGCTTTCTTT. Protein: CSVTGATEAFF. The chain couples TRBV20-1 to TRBJ1-1, with 8 positions matching TRBD1. This CDR3 contains 11 residues. V was pared by 7 bases and J by 4 bases, with 2 bases of the junction left unmatched. The germline gives CDR1 DFQATT, CDR2 SNEGSKA (reference sequence).

This chain connects TRBV6-1 to TRBJ1-1, with 7 bases matching TRBD1. CDR1 and CDR2 from the germline V gene are MNHNS and SASEGT. The CDR3 has 14 amino acids. The V gene end was trimmed by 5 bases and the J gene end by 1 base; junction bases not matched to a gene: 4. The CDR3 DNA reads TGTGCCAGCAGTCGGGGACAGACGAACACTGAAGCTTTCTTT. This translates into CASSRGQTNTEAFF.

The chain combines TRBV6-5 with TRBJ2-7; 7 nucleotides align to TRBD1. Trimming took 4 bases from V and 7 from J; bases not matched to a gene: 10. Germline V gives CDR1 MNHEY, CDR2 SVGAGI. This CDR3 spans 14 amino acids. As DNA, the CDR3 is TGTGCCAGCAGTTCGGGACAGACGACGGGAGAGCAGTACTTC. Residues: CASSSGQTTGEQYF.

V and J are TRBV6-5 and TRBJ2-7, with 11 bases fitting TRBD1. In germline, CDR1 is MNHEY, CDR2 SVGAGI. Trimming took 8 bases from V and 4 from J; bases not matched to a gene: 4. CDR3 length: 13 amino acids. The CDR3 protein is CASRTGGKYEQYF. The CDR3 DNA is TGTGCCAGCCGGACAGGGGGCAAGTACGAGCAGTACTTC.

This sequence joins TRBV15 and TRBJ1-3; 10 nucleotides match TRBD1. There are 17 residues in the CDR3. Germline values: CDR1 LNHNV, CDR2 YYDKDF (reference sequence). Trimming took 1 base from V and 2 from J; bases not matched to a gene: 5. CDR3 coding DNA: TGTGCCACCAGCAGAGGGGGAGGACAGGGGGCTGGAAACACCATATATTTT. Translated, it gives CATSRGGGQGAGNTIYF. The full variable domain, in which reference TRBV15 and TRBJ1-3 provide the parts outside the CDR3, is DAMVIQNPRYQVTQFGKPVTLSCSQTLNHNVMYWYQQKSSQAPKLLFHYYDKDFNNEADTPDNFQSRRPNTSFCFLDIRSPGLGDTAMYLCATSRGGGQGAGNTIYFGEGSWLTVV.

This clone came up once. The genes are TRBV5-4 and TRBJ2-3, with TRBD2 identical over 10 bases. Germline V gene data show CDR1 as SGHNT and CDR2 as YYREEE (reference sequence). With V trimmed by 4 bases and J by 2 bases, 13 bases remained unmatched. CDR3 length equals 18 residues. CDR3: CASSRPGSGGPYTDTQYF. DNA of the CDR3: TGTGCCAGCAGCAGGCCGGGTAGCGGGGGGCCGTACACAGATACGCAGTATTTT.

The chain employs TRBV28 and TRBJ2-7; D possibly corresponds to TRBD2 (7 bases). Germline V gene sequence: CDR1 MDHEN, CDR2 SYDVKM. This CDR3 has 16 amino acids. V was trimmed by 6 bases and J by 5 bases, leaving 23 bases between them. The DNA of the CDR3 is TGTGCCAGCAGAAGCTGGGAGGGCAGGGGCAAGGACGAGCAGTACTTC. Encoded protein: CASRSWEGRGKDEQYF.

The gene calls are TRBV7-9 and TRBJ2-5; D is undetermined. The CDR3 length is 14 residues. Deletions cut 6 bases from V and 0 bases from J, with 11 bases between. Germline-derived CDR1 and CDR2 are SEHNR and FQNEAQ (reference sequence). This CDR3 is CASSSARYQETQYF. CDR3 sequence (DNA): TGTGCCAGCAGTTCTGCGAGGTACCAAGAGACCCAGTACTTC.

V is TRBV5-4 and J is TRBJ2-5; tentatively, D is TRBD2 (5 bases). Looked up from germline, CDR1 is SGHNT and CDR2 is YYREEE (reference sequence). V dropped 3 bases and J dropped 7 bases, with 7 bases sitting between them. CDR3 length: 11 residues. In nucleotides, the CDR3 is TGTGCCAGCAGCTATGAGGGGACCCAGTACTTC. It specifies CASSYEGTQYF.

This clone occurred a few times. The chain employs TRBV30 and TRBJ1-1; D unclear. The CDR3 consists of 11 residues. V dropped 2 bases and J dropped 6 bases, with 7 bases sitting between them. Germline V gives CDR1 GTSNPN, CDR2 SVGIG (reference sequence). CDR3 protein: CAWSFEAEAFF. Written as DNA, the CDR3 is TGTGCCTGGAGTTTTGAGGCTGAAGCTTTCTTT.

The chain has TRBV29-1 and TRBJ2-5; D call uncertain. Trimming took 4 bases from V and 1 from J, leaving 19 bases between them. Germline CDR1 is SQVTM and CDR2 is ANQGSEA. The CDR3 sequence is 16 residues long. This CDR3 reads CSVVVGAQTFQETQYF. For the CDR3, the DNA is TGCAGCGTTGTGGTAGGTGCACAGACCTTCCAAGAGACCCAGTACTTC.

The chain recombines TRBV6-5 with TRBJ1-4; D ambiguous. The CDR3 has 15 amino acids. V was cut by 0 bases and J by 5 bases, with 10 bases left in between. Germline V gene lookup returns CDR1 MNHEY and CDR2 SVGAGI. CDR3 loop: CASSYSNRENEKLFF. For the CDR3, the DNA is TGTGCCAGCAGTTACTCTAACCGGGAGAATGAAAAACTGTTTTTT.

This clone was recorded a few times. The chain carries TRBV5-4 and TRBJ2-7; perhaps TRBD2 as D (6 bases). Looked up from germline, CDR1 is SGHNT and CDR2 is YYREEE (reference sequence). Trimming left V 6 bases short and J 0 bases short, with 13 bases between. The CDR3 extends over 14 amino acids. The CDR3: CASKEEGSSYEQYF. CDR3 sequence (DNA): TGTGCCAGCAAGGAGGAGGGAAGCTCCTACGAGCAGTACTTC.

V is TRBV4-1 and J is TRBJ1-4, with D unclear. The CDR3 contains 14 residues. The V end was cut by 0 bases, the J end by 10 bases, with 12 bases between. CDR1 and CDR2 (germline): MGHRA, YSYEKL. The CDR3 DNA reads TGCGCCAGCAGCCAAGAGCGGCAAGGACTAAAACTGTTTTTT. Translation: CASSQERQGLKLFF.

V usage is TRBV4-1 and J usage is TRBJ2-1, with D perhaps TRBD2 (5 bases). Germline V gene lookup returns CDR1 MGHRA and CDR2 YSYEKL. With 1 base removed from V and 12 bases from J, the gap between germline ends came to 25 bases. The CDR3 length is 17 residues. CDR3 in DNA: TGCGCCAGCAGCCAAGTGTCCGGGGAGCTCCAGTCGACTGGGCAGTTCTTC. Translated: CASSQVSGELQSTGQFF.

This chain connects TRBV28 to TRBJ2-5, with 9 bases identical to TRBD1. The V gene end was trimmed by 3 bases and the J gene end by 5 bases; junction bases not matched to a gene: 4. The germline V gene has CDR1 MDHEN and CDR2 SYDVKM. The CDR3 spans 14 residues. In DNA, the CDR3 is TGTGCCAGCAGTTTGAGGACAGGGGAGGAGACCCAGTACTTC. Protein: CASSLRTGEETQYF.

With regard to this clone: The sample contains more than one DNA sequence encoding this CDR3. This rearrangement joins TRBV18 to TRBJ1-1; 8 bases are shared with TRBD1. V shed 6 bases and J 4 bases; nucleotides not matched to a gene: 7. The CDR3 is 14 residues long. Germline CDR1 KGHSH, CDR2 LQKENI. CDR3 protein: CASSPDRVSTEAFF. CDR3 DNA: TGTGCCAGCTCTCCGGACAGGGTGTCCACTGAAGCTTTCTTT.

The J gene is TRBJ1-6, the V gene TRBV2, with a tentative D call TRBD1 (6 bases). Germline loops: CDR1 SNHLY, CDR2 FYNNEI. The CDR3 sequence is 19 residues long. V lost 8 bases and J lost 0, with 23 bases in between. The CDR3 region has the DNA TGTGCCAGCTTTGGGGCACCGGGACATCTGAGCTCCTATAATTCACCCCTCCACTTT. Amino acid sequence: CASFGAPGHLSSYNSPLHF.

Only a few counts were recorded for this clone. This chain joins TRBV6-1 and TRBJ1-1; D is undetermined. The CDR3 is 10 residues long. V lost 8 bases and J lost 6, with 7 bases in between. Germline loops: CDR1 MNHNS, CDR2 SASEGT. This CDR3 reads CASAYAEAFF. In DNA form, the CDR3 reads TGTGCCAGCGCGTATGCTGAAGCTTTCTTT.

On this clone itself: The sample contains more than one DNA sequence encoding this CDR3. The chain couples TRBV5-1 to TRBJ2-5; D not certain. The CDR3 has 12 residues. Germline V CDR1 and CDR2: SGHRS, YFSETQ. V was shortened by 0 bases and J by 5 bases, with 5 bases between the two germline ends. The CDR3 nucleotides read TGCGCCAGCAGCTTGGCCGGGGAGACCCAGTACTTC. Amino acid sequence: CASSLAGETQYF.

The CDR3 loop is CASSGGRTRGTDTQYF. CDR3 nucleotides: TGTGCCAGTAGCGGCGGGAGAACTAGAGGCACAGATACGCAGTATTTT. V usage is TRBV19 and J usage is TRBJ2-3; 7 bases agree with TRBD2. J lost 1 base, V lost 6 bases, and 10 bases had no gene match. Germline-derived CDR1 and CDR2 are LNHDA and SQIVND (reference sequence). CDR3 size: 16 residues.

The V gene is TRBV10-1, the J gene TRBJ2-1, with no clear D. Germline V gene data show CDR1 as WNHNN and CDR2 as SYGVQD (reference sequence). The CDR3 covers 16 residues. Trimming stripped 2 bases from V and 0 bases from J, with 11 bases between. DNA for the CDR3: TGCGCCAGCAGTGAGAGTAGTGGTAGCTCCTACAATGAGCAGTTCTTC. This sequence encodes CASSESSGSSYNEQFF.

V gene TRBV7-8 combines with J gene TRBJ2-1; perhaps TRBD2 as D (6 bases). CDR3 size: 14 residues. Trimming shortened V by 1 base and J by 4 bases, and 8 bases separated the two germline ends. Germline V gene data show CDR1 as SGHVS and CDR2 as FQNEAQ. This CDR3 is CASSLGGDYNEQFF. CDR3 DNA sequence: TGTGCCAGCAGCTTAGGGGGGGATTACAATGAGCAGTTCTTC.

This clone was seen a single time. The V call is TRBV19, the J call TRBJ2-3; TRBD1 aligns across 9 bases. Germline V gives CDR1 LNHDA, CDR2 SQIVND (reference sequence). CDR3 length: 15 residues. V gave up 5 bases and J gave up 4 bases; unmatched junction bases: 7. The CDR3 loop is CASSGGQGSADTQYF. For the CDR3, the DNA is TGTGCCAGTAGTGGCGGACAGGGGTCCGCAGATACGCAGTATTTT.

V gene TRBV7-8 combines with J gene TRBJ1-4; 11 bases map to TRBD1. This CDR3 has 15 amino acids. Germline CDR1 reads SGHVS; CDR2 reads FQNEAQ. The V and J ends lost 7 bases and 10 bases, in that order; junction bases with no gene match: 11. The CDR3 sequence is CASTSGTGGWRKLFF. DNA of the CDR3: TGTGCCAGCACCTCCGGGACAGGGGGGTGGAGAAAACTGTTTTTT.

This chain joins TRBV5-1 and TRBJ1-1; weak D call: TRBD1 (6 bases). Germline CDR1 SGHRS, CDR2 YFSETQ. This CDR3 comprises 15 residues. V lost 4 bases and J lost 2, with 15 bases in between. CDR3 nucleotides: TGCGCCAGCAGCAATACAGGGCGAACAAACACTGAAGCTTTCTTT. Its protein is CASSNTGRTNTEAFF.